The 32 T cell receptor beta chains given below trace back to one sample, sequenced in a study of PD-L1 blockade in urothelial cancer. Some clones are missing from TCRdb's copy, which holds only in-frame ones; the method was immunoSEQ multiplex PCR. Counted here are 50,000 or so clones, 75% to 90% occurring once; the ten biggest clones make up roughly 1.4%. Time point reported: pretreatment peripheral blood. This specimen consisted of PBMCs, obtained around atezolizumab (anti-PD-L1) treatment. These receptors were obtained from a man aged 45 to 65 with urothelial cancer.

This clone has a single count. In DNA, the CDR3 is TGTGCCAGCAGCTTAGGGCTCCCTTTTAAGTACACGCAGTATTTT. Protein: CASSLGLPFKYTQYF. The chain uses TRBV7-9 and TRBJ2-3; D remains unclear. The CDR3 is 15 residues long. The germline V gene has CDR1 SEHNR and CDR2 FQNEAQ (reference sequence). V was trimmed by 1 base and J by 9 bases, leaving 17 bases between them.

The chain uses TRBV5-1 and TRBJ2-1; 10 bases line up with TRBD2. Germline assignment: CDR1 SGHRS and CDR2 YFSETQ. V gave up 0 bases and J gave up 6 bases; unmatched junction bases: 6. CDR3 size: 16 residues. CDR3 in amino acids: CASSLAGAGGPNEQFF. CDR3 sequence (DNA): TGCGCCAGCAGCTTGGCAGGAGCGGGAGGGCCCAATGAGCAGTTCTTC. The full variable domain, rest sourced from reference TRBV5-1 and TRBJ2-1, is KAGVTQTPRYLIKTRGQQVTLSCSPISGHRSVSWYQQTPGQGLQFLFEYFSETQRNKGNFPGRFSGRQFSNSRSEMNVSTLELGDSALYLCASSLAGAGGPNEQFFGPGTRLTVL.

This rearrangement joins TRBV6-1 to TRBJ1-2; D gene ambiguous. V was clipped by 6 bases and J by 8 bases, with 16 bases between them. CDR1 is MNHNS, CDR2 SASEGT, per germline. This CDR3 comprises 13 residues. This CDR3 reads CASRTDTLRGYTF. For the CDR3, the DNA is TGTGCCAGCAGGACCGACACTCTACGGGGCTACACCTTC.

This chain uses TRBV6-1 with TRBJ1-5, with D unresolved. This CDR3 has 13 residues. Germline loops: CDR1 MNHNS, CDR2 SASEGT. V lost 2 bases and J 5 bases, leaving 7 bases between the germline ends. The CDR3 reads CASSESFDQPQHF. CDR3 coding DNA: TGTGCCAGCAGTGAAAGCTTCGATCAGCCCCAGCATTTT.

This CDR3 reads CASSEVRMATYEQYF. DNA for the CDR3: TGCGCCAGCAGTGAGGTCAGGATGGCAACCTACGAGCAGTACTTC. The V gene is TRBV10-2, the J gene TRBJ2-7; D remains ambiguous. The germline CDR1 and CDR2 sequences are WSHSY and SAAADI. This CDR3 contains 15 residues. V gave up 2 bases and J gave up 2 bases, with 13 bases separating them.

This chain joins TRBV2 and TRBJ1-2; D perhaps matches TRBD1 (5 bases). CDR1 is SNHLY, CDR2 FYNNEI, per germline. The CDR3 is 14 residues long. Trimming left V 0 bases short and J 4 bases short, with 9 bases between. The CDR3 DNA follows: TGTGCCAGCAGTGAAGCGCGACAGAGCTATGGCTACACCTTC. Translating it yields CASSEARQSYGYTF.

This clone was recorded once. The chain uses TRBV11-2 and TRBJ2-5; 12 bases agree with TRBD2. Germline trimming cut 5 bases from V and 1 base from J; bases unmatched to any gene: 11. Germline lookup yields CDR1 SGHAT and CDR2 FQNNGV. This CDR3 region has 18 residues. CDR3 loop: CASSRTPLAGGTQETQYF. The DNA for the CDR3 is TGTGCCAGCAGCCGTACCCCACTAGCGGGAGGAACCCAAGAGACCCAGTACTTC.

V is TRBV29-1 and J is TRBJ2-3; D gene ambiguous. The CDR3 runs to 11 residues. V was clipped by 5 bases and J by 3 bases, with 6 bases between them. Germline-derived CDR1 and CDR2 are SQVTM and ANQGSEA. CDR3 protein: CSVLLTDTQYF. CDR3 in DNA: TGCAGCGTTCTACTAACAGATACGCAGTATTTT.

This CDR3 is CASSHVSTSTDTQYF. The CDR3 coding sequence is TGTGCCAGCAGTCATGTTAGCACCTCCACAGATACGCAGTATTTT. The V gene is TRBV5-4, the J gene TRBJ2-3, with unresolved D. With 5 bases removed from V and 2 bases from J, the gap between germline ends came to 15 bases. The germline V gene has CDR1 SGHNT and CDR2 YYREEE (reference sequence). The CDR3 is 15 amino acids.

The chain is built from TRBV15 and TRBJ2-2, with TRBD2 identical over 8 bases. V was pared by 7 bases and J by 1 base, with 2 bases of the junction left unmatched. There are 14 residues in the CDR3. Germline lookup yields CDR1 LNHNV and CDR2 YYDKDF (reference sequence). In DNA form, the CDR3 reads TGTGCCACCACCCGGGGGGGGAACACCGGGGAGCTGTTTTTT. It specifies CATTRGGNTGELFF.

The chain links TRBV6-5 to TRBJ1-5, with no clear D. Germline V lookup: CDR1 MNHEY, CDR2 SVGAGI. Trimming took off 6 bases at V and 0 bases at J, with 12 bases between the two ends. CDR3 length equals 15 residues. The CDR3 region has the DNA TGTGCCAGCAGCCCTACAGATTATAGCAATCAGCCCCAGCATTTT. This translates into CASSPTDYSNQPQHF.

The chain recombines TRBV5-5 with TRBJ1-3; possible D gene TRBD1, 6 bases. Germline lookup yields CDR1 SGHKS and CDR2 YYEKEE (reference sequence). The V and J ends lost 0 bases and 3 bases respectively, with 13 bases between them. CDR3 size: 16 residues. The CDR3 here is CASSLAGGADGNTIYF. DNA of the CDR3: TGTGCCAGCAGCTTGGCTGGGGGGGCGGATGGAAACACCATATATTTT.

The gene calls are TRBV12-1 and TRBJ2-7; the listed D gene, TRBD2, was not tested against the DNA. TRBV12-1 is a pseudogene segment. The CDR3 runs to 15 residues. DNA of the CDR3: TGTGCCAGCAGCCCCTTTTCCGGTCCCCCCTACGAGCAGTACTTC. Translating it yields CASSPFSGPPYEQYF.

This clone has a single count. The chain recombines TRBV2 with TRBJ2-7, with TRBD2 identical over 10 bases. V shed 4 bases, J shed 6 bases, and the junction held 6 bases outside the gene matches. Germline V gives CDR1 SNHLY, CDR2 FYNNEI. The CDR3 has 14 amino acids. Here the CDR3 DNA reads TGTGCCAGCAGTGCCCCTCTAGCGGGAGTCGAGCAGTACTTC. Translated: CASSAPLAGVEQYF.

The chain has TRBV6-6 and TRBJ2-7; 8 bases are shared with TRBD1. After removal of 5 bases from V and 6 bases from J, the junction contained 15 bases not matched to a gene. Germline V gene lookup returns CDR1 MNHNY and CDR2 SVGAGI (reference sequence). This CDR3 region has 16 residues. DNA for the CDR3: TGTGCCAGCAGTCAGAACAAAGGACAGGGACAAGGCGAGCAGTACTTC. Translated, it gives CASSQNKGQGQGEQYF.

The chain couples TRBV19 to TRBJ2-2, with 15 bases identical to TRBD2. This CDR3 is 16 amino acids long. Germline CDR1 reads LNHDA; CDR2 reads SQIVND (reference sequence). Trimming at V came to 3 bases and at J to 6 bases, leaving 2 bases not matched to a gene. CDR3 sequence: CASSIRTSGGAGELFF. The CDR3 nucleotides read TGTGCCAGTAGTATTCGGACTAGCGGGGGGGCCGGGGAGCTGTTTTTT. The whole variable domain, filled in from reference TRBV19 and TRBJ2-2, reads DGGITQSPKYLFRKEGQNVTLSCEQNLNHDAMYWYRQDPGQGLRLIYYSQIVNDFQKGDIAEGYSVSREKKESFPLTVTSAQKNPTAFYLCASSIRTSGGAGELFFGEGSRLTVL.

V usage is TRBV28 and J usage is TRBJ2-7; TRBD2 matches 9 bases. Trimming at V came to 2 bases and at J to 8 bases, leaving 7 bases not matched to a gene. Germline V CDR1 and CDR2: MDHEN, SYDVKM. The length of the CDR3 is 14 residues. The CDR3 reads CASSLPSGAYKQYF. CDR3 nucleotides: TGTGCCAGCAGTTTACCTAGCGGGGCTTACAAGCAGTACTTC.

The chain has TRBV19 and TRBJ1-2; no definite D call. CDR3 length: 14 amino acids. Germline loops: CDR1 LNHDA, CDR2 SQIVND (reference sequence). V was pared by 3 bases and J by 4 bases, with 12 bases between. CDR3 protein: CASSISSGGYGYTF. The CDR3 nucleotides read TGTGCCAGTAGTATCTCTTCCGGTGGCTATGGCTACACCTTC.

This sequence joins TRBV6-5 and TRBJ2-7; TRBD2 matches at 7 bases. Unmatched junction bases numbered 8, after V lost 0 bases and J lost 3 bases. Germline lookup yields CDR1 MNHEY and CDR2 SVGAGI. The CDR3 totals 16 residues. For the CDR3, the DNA is TGTGCCAGCAGTTACTCCGGGGTGGGCGGGAGCTACGAGCAGTACTTC. It yields the protein CASSYSGVGGSYEQYF.

This sequence joins TRBV7-9 and TRBJ2-1, with 8 bases lining up with TRBD2. This CDR3 comprises 13 residues. The germline gives CDR1 SEHNR, CDR2 FQNEAQ (reference sequence). V lost 5 bases to trimming and J lost 8 bases; unmatched junction nucleotides: 5. CDR3: CASSRGGRDEQFF. The DNA for the CDR3 is TGTGCCAGCAGCCGGGGGGGCCGAGATGAGCAGTTCTTC. The full variable domain, its missing parts supplied by reference TRBV7-9 and TRBJ2-1, is DTGVSQNPRHKITKRGQNVTFRCDPISEHNRLYWYRQTLGQGPEFLTYFQNEAQLEKSRLLSDRFSAERPKGSFSTLEIQRTEQGDSAMYLCASSRGGRDEQFFGPGTRLTVL.

The V call is TRBV29-1, the J call TRBJ2-1, with D perhaps TRBD1 (6 bases). Between the trimmed V and J ends, which lost 8 bases and 1 base, there was a span of 18 bases. The CDR3 has 15 amino acids. Germline V gives CDR1 SQVTM, CDR2 ANQGSEA. CDR3 DNA sequence: TGCAGCTGCGGCCCTCGACAGGTTTCCTACAATGAGCAGTTCTTC. It codes for CSCGPRQVSYNEQFF.

The count of this clone is one. The gene calls are TRBV6-1 and TRBJ2-1, with TRBD2 identical over 11 bases. V shed 4 bases and J 12 bases; nucleotides not matched to a gene: 8. Per the germline V gene, CDR1 is MNHNS and CDR2 is SASEGT. The CDR3 is 14 amino acids. The CDR3: CASSGTSGGMRQFF. CDR3 in DNA: TGTGCCAGCAGTGGAACTAGCGGGGGCATGAGGCAGTTCTTC.

This clone was seen more than once but under ten times. The chain uses TRBV9 and TRBJ2-2; D remains unclear. The V end was cut by 2 bases, the J end by 7 bases, with 3 bases between. The CDR3 runs 11 residues. Germline CDR1 reads SGDLS; CDR2 reads YYNGEE. The CDR3 spells CASSVGGELFF. The DNA of the CDR3 is TGTGCCAGCAGCGTCGGCGGGGAGCTGTTTTTT.

The chain joins TRBV28 to TRBJ2-7; TRBD2 is a possible D gene (7 bases). CDR1 and CDR2 (germline): MDHEN, SYDVKM. The CDR3 consists of 15 residues. The V end lost 5 bases, the J end lost 1 base, and 15 bases lay between the germline ends. This CDR3 reads CASSGGGVLSYEQYF. In DNA form, the CDR3 reads TGTGCCAGCAGTGGAGGGGGGGTTCTTTCCTACGAGCAGTACTTC.

This rearrangement joins TRBV7-9 to TRBJ2-5, with D maybe TRBD1 (5 bases). Trimming removed 3 bases at V and 0 bases at J, with 11 bases between. Germline V lookup: CDR1 SEHNR, CDR2 FQNEAQ (reference sequence). CDR3 length: 15 residues. The CDR3 region is CASSLGQGDQETQYF. CDR3 in DNA: TGTGCCAGCAGCTTGGGCCAGGGCGACCAAGAGACCCAGTACTTC.

The CDR3 protein is CASGLVGGSGYNEQFF. The CDR3 nucleotides read TGTGCTAGTGGTTTGGTTGGCGGGAGCGGCTACAATGAGCAGTTCTTC. The V and J genes are TRBV12-5 and TRBJ2-1; 7 bases fit TRBD2. The germline CDR1 and CDR2 sequences are LGHNT and FRNRAP. This CDR3 spans 16 amino acids. V gave up 0 bases and J gave up 3 bases; unmatched junction bases: 5.

The rearrangement links TRBV5-4 to TRBJ1-6; D might be TRBD1 (6 bases). Germline V gene lookup returns CDR1 SGHNT and CDR2 YYREEE (reference sequence). This CDR3 contains 15 residues. Deletions cut 3 bases from V and 8 bases from J, with 15 bases between. DNA of the CDR3: TGTGCCAGCAGCTGGGGCAGGGAGGGGGATTCACCCCTCCACTTT. It is translated as CASSWGREGDSPLHF.

The V and J genes are TRBV6-1 and TRBJ2-3, with a tentative D call TRBD2 (6 bases). Germline values: CDR1 MNHNS, CDR2 SASEGT. With 7 bases removed from V and 2 bases from J, the gap between germline ends came to 16 bases. The CDR3 is made up of 15 amino acids. CDR3 in DNA: TGTGCCAGCAAACGGGCGGAGGGATCCACAGATACGCAGTATTTT. Translation gives CASKRAEGSTDTQYF.

The rearrangement links TRBV30 to TRBJ2-6, with 11 bases lining up with TRBD2. The CDR3 is 19 residues long. V gave up 2 bases and J gave up 0 bases; unmatched junction bases: 9. Per the germline V gene, CDR1 is GTSNPN and CDR2 is SVGIG (reference sequence). Here the CDR3 DNA reads TGTGCCTGGAGTCTTGACGCCGGGACTAGCGGCTCTGGGGCCAACGTCCTGACTTTC. Its protein is CAWSLDAGTSGSGANVLTF.

A remark on this clone: This sample includes further DNA sequences coding for the same CDR3. CDR3 sequence (DNA): TGTGCCAGCAGCCGACTAGGAGGAGATGAGCAGTTCTTC. This translates into CASSRLGGDEQFF. The chain links TRBV14 to TRBJ2-1; tentative D call: TRBD2 (6 bases). CDR1 and CDR2 (germline): SGHDN, FVKESK. The CDR3 extends over 13 amino acids. Deletions cut 4 bases from V and 8 bases from J, with 12 bases between.

V is TRBV7-2 and J is TRBJ1-5; D gene ambiguous. V was shortened by 0 bases and J by 7 bases, with 7 bases between the two germline ends. This CDR3 is built from 13 residues. Germline loops: CDR1 SGHTA, CDR2 FQGNSA. The CDR3 sequence is CASSLAPGQPQHF. The CDR3 DNA follows: TGTGCCAGCAGCTTAGCGCCGGGGCAGCCCCAGCATTTT. Based on the CDR3 plus reference TRBV7-2 and TRBJ1-5, the full variable domain is GAGVSQSPSNKVTEKGKDVELRCDPISGHTALYWYRQSLGQGLEFLIYFQGNSAPDKSGLPSDRFSAERTGGSVSTLTIQRTQQEDSAVYLCASSLAPGQPQHFGDGTRLSIL.

This clone was found a few times. V and J are TRBV10-3 and TRBJ2-5, with TRBD2 matching over 7 bases. CDR3 size: 15 residues. Germline lookup yields CDR1 ENHRY and CDR2 SYGVKD. V shed 2 bases, J shed 4 bases, and the junction held 7 bases outside the gene matches. For the CDR3, the DNA is TGTGCCATCAGTGAGGCAGGGAGGGATGGAGAGACCCAGTACTTC. It codes for CAISEAGRDGETQYF.